This T cell receptor beta chain comes out of a study of siplizumab effects on memory and regulatory T cells. Roughly 10^5 TCR templates underwent assay in each sample. Data came from immunoSEQ multiplex PCR; TCRdb stores just in-frame clones and leaves some out. The sample has some 100,000 clones; about 90% are singletons. With regard to this clone: The antigen remains unidentified.

Study-level findings and limits: Alloreactive CD4+ clones that could be mapped were on average about 71% Treg-derived with siplizumab, against roughly 27% in controls. About 80-97% of proliferating CD4+ or CD8+ clones had no assignable naive or memory phenotype. Naive T cells appeared more diverse than memory cells and seemed to be major alloresponse contributors.

Germline V gene sequence: CDR1 SNHLY, CDR2 FYNNEI. The CDR3 totals 14 residues. Deletions cut 11 bases from V and 8 bases from J, with 24 bases between. This receptor was obtained from a human donor in good health. The chain has TRBV2 and TRBJ1-1; the D gene is possibly TRBD1 (6 bases). Sequencing used Tregs sorted from blood. CDR3 amino acids: CAGRGGAYGLEAFF. The CDR3 DNA is TGTGCCGGGAGGGGGGGCGCCTACGGCCTAGAAGCTTTCTTT.